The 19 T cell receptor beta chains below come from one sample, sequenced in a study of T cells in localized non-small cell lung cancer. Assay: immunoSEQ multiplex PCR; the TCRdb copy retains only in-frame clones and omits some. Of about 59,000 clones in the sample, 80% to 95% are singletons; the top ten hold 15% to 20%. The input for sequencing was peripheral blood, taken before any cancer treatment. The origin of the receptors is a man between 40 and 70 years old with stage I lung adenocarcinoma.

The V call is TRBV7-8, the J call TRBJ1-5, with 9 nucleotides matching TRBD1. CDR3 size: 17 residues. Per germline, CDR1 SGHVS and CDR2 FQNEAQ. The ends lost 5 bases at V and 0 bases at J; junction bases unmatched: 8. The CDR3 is CASSLDRGPYSNQPQHF. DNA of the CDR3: TGTGCCAGCAGCCTGGACAGGGGCCCCTATAGCAATCAGCCCCAGCATTTT.

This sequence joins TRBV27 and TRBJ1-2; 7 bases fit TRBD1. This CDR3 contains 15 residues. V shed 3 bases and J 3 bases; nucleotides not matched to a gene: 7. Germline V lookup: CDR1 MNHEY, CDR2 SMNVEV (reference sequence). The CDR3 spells CASSLGAGGYYGYTF. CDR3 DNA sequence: TGTGCCAGCAGTTTGGGTGCAGGGGGATACTATGGCTACACCTTC.

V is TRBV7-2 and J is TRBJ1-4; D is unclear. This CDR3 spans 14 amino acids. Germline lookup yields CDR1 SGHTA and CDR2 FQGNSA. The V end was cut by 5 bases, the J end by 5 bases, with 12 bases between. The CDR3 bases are TGTGCCAGCAGCCCCGACCCCCCGAATGAAAAACTGTTTTTT. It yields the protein CASSPDPPNEKLFF.

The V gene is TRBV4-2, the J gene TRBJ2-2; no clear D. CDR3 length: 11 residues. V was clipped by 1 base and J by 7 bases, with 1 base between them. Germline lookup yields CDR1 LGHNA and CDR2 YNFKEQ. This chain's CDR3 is CASSQVGELFF. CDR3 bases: TGTGCCAGCAGCCAAGTCGGGGAGCTGTTTTTT.

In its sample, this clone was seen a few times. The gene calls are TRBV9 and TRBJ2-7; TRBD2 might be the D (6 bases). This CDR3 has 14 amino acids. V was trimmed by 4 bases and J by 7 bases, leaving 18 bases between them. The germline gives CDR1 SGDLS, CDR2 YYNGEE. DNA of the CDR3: TGTGCCAGCAGCCCCCCCCGGGGCCGGGGGGAGCAGTACTTC. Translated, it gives CASSPPRGRGEQYF.

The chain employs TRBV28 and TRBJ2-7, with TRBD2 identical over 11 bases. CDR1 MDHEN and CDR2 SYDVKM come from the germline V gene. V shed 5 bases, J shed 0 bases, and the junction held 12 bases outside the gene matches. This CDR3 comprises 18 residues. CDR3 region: CASSPLGGLAVDSYEQYF. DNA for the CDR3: TGTGCCAGCAGTCCTCTAGGGGGACTAGCGGTAGACTCCTACGAGCAGTACTTC.

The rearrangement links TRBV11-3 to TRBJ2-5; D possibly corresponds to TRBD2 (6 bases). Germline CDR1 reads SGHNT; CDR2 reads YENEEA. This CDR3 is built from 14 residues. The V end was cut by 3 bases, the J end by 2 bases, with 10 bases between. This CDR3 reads CASSFGGTQETQYF. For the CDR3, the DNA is TGTGCCAGCAGCTTCGGGGGTACGCAAGAGACCCAGTACTTC.

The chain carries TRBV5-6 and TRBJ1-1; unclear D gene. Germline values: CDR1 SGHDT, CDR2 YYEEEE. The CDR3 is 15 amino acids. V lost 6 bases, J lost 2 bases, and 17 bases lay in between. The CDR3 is CASNTWRVLNTEAFF. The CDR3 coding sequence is TGTGCCAGCAACACCTGGCGAGTCCTAAACACTGAAGCTTTCTTT.

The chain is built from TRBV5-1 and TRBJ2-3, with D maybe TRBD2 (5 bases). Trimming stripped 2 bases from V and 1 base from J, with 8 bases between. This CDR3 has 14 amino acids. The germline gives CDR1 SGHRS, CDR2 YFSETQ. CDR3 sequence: CASSFSAGTDTQYF. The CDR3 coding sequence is TGCGCCAGCAGCTTTTCAGCGGGCACAGATACGCAGTATTTT. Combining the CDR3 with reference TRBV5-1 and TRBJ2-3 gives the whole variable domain KAGVTQTPRYLIKTRGQQVTLSCSPISGHRSVSWYQQTPGQGLQFLFEYFSETQRNKGNFPGRFSGRQFSNSRSEMNVSTLELGDSALYLCASSFSAGTDTQYFGPGTRLTVL.

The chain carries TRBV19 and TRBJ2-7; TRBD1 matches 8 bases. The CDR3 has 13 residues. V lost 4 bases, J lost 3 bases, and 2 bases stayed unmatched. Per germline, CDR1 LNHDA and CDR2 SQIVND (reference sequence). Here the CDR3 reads CASSTGQGYEQYF. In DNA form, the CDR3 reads TGTGCCAGTAGTACTGGACAGGGCTACGAGCAGTACTTC.

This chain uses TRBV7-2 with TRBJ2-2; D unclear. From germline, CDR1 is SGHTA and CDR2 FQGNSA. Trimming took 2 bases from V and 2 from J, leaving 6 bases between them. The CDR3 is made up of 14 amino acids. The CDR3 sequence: CASSLTINTGELFF. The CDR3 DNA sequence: TGTGCCAGCAGCTTAACGATAAACACCGGGGAGCTGTTTTTT.

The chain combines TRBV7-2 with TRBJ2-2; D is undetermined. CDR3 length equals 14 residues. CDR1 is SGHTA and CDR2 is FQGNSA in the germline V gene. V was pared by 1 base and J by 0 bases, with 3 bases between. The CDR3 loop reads CASSLDPNTGELFF. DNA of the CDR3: TGTGCCAGCAGCTTAGACCCGAACACCGGGGAGCTGTTTTTT.

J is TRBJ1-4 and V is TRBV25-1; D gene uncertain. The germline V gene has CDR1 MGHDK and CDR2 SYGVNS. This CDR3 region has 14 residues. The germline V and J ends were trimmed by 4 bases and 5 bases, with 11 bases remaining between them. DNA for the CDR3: TGTGCCAGCAGTGTGACAAGGGAGAATGAAAAACTGTTTTTT. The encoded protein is CASSVTRENEKLFF.

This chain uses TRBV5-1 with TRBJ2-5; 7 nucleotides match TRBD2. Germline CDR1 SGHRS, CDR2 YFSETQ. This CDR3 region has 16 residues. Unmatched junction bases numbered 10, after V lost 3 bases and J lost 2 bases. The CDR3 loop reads CASSSGGLTKQETQYF. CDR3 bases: TGCGCCAGCAGCTCGGGAGGCCTCACGAAACAAGAGACCCAGTACTTC.

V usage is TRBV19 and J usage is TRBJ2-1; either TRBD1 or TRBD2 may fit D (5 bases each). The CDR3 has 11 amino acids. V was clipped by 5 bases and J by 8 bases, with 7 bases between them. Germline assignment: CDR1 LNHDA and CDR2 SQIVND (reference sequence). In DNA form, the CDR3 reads TGTGCCAGTAGTCTGGGGGATGAGCAGTTCTTC. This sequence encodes CASSLGDEQFF.

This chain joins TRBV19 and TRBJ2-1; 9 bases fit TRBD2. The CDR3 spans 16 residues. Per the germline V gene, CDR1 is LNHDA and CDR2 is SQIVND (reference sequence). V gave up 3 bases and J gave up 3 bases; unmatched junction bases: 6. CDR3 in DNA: TGTGCCAGTAGTATCCATAGCGGGAGCGTCTACAATGAGCAGTTCTTC. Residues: CASSIHSGSVYNEQFF. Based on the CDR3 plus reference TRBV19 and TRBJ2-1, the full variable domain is DGGITQSPKYLFRKEGQNVTLSCEQNLNHDAMYWYRQDPGQGLRLIYYSQIVNDFQKGDIAEGYSVSREKKESFPLTVTSAQKNPTAFYLCASSIHSGSVYNEQFFGPGTRLTVL.

CDR3 sequence: CASSLGGSYNEQFF. CDR3 in DNA: TGTGCCAGCAGTTTGGGAGGGTCCTACAATGAGCAGTTCTTC. This chain connects TRBV28 to TRBJ2-1, with 7 bases identical to TRBD2. The CDR3 runs to 14 residues. Germline CDR1 reads MDHEN; CDR2 reads SYDVKM. Trimming cost V 3 bases and J 1 base; bases outside gene matches: 0.

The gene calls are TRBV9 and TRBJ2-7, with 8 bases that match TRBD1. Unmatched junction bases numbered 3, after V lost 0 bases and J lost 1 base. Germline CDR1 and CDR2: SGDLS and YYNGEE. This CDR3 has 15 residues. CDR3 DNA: TGTGCCAGCAGCGTAGGGGGGGACAGGTCCTACGAGCAGTACTTC. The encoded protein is CASSVGGDRSYEQYF.

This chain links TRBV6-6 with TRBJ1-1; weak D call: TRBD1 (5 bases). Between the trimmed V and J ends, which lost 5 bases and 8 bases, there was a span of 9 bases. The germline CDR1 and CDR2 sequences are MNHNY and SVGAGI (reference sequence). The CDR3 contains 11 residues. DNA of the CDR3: TGTGCCAGCAGTGAAAACAGGGAAGCTTTCTTT. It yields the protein CASSENREAFF.